The 28 T cell receptor beta chains below were found in one sample sequenced in a study of T-cell reconstitution after alpha-beta-depleted transplantation in children. During its preparation, the TCRbeta library received unique molecular identifiers. TCRdb reanalysed the PCR reads using MiXCR and keeps one entry per CDR3 protein. The table includes approximately 650,000 distinct CDR3 sequences, around 12% detected once. This specimen was PBMCs, taken before TCRalphabeta/CD19-depleted stem cell transplant. These receptor sequences come from a girl aged 2 to 10 with congenital amegakaryocytic thrombocytopenia, due to receive a stem cell transplant.

This clonotype was counted ten times or more. The chain is built from TRBV6-1 and TRBJ2-1, with 8 bases aligning to TRBD2. The CDR3 is 14 amino acids. The trim removed 4 bases at V and 7 bases at J, leaving 6 bases unmatched. The germline V gene has CDR1 MNHNS and CDR2 SASEGT. This CDR3 reads CASSAGTSINEQFF. Written as DNA, the CDR3 is TGTGCCAGCAGTGCGGGGACTAGTATTAATGAGCAGTTCTTC.

This clonotype has more than one count but fewer than ten. The J gene is TRBJ2-5, the V gene TRBV30; weak D call: TRBD2 (6 bases). The length of the CDR3 is 12 residues. Germline lookup yields CDR1 GTSNPN and CDR2 SVGIG (reference sequence). V lost 4 bases, J lost 4 bases, and 10 bases lay in between. DNA of the CDR3: TGTGCCTGGACTCAGGGAGGAGAGACCCAGTACTTC. It is translated as CAWTQGGETQYF.

The chain combines TRBV4-1 with TRBJ1-5; D is unresolved. The V and J ends lost 4 bases and 5 bases respectively, with 12 bases between them. CDR1 is MGHRA, CDR2 YSYEKL, per germline. The CDR3 is 14 amino acids. CDR3 bases: TGCGCCAGCAGCCGTGCACACGACGATCAGCCCCAGCATTTT. It encodes CASSRAHDDQPQHF.

Many counts were recorded for this clonotype. This chain uses TRBV9 with TRBJ2-7; 13 bases match TRBD2. The CDR3 extends over 19 amino acids. Germline V gene lookup returns CDR1 SGDLS and CDR2 YYNGEE. Trimming at V came to 4 bases and at J to 2 bases, leaving 15 bases not matched to a gene. The CDR3 here is CASSQGLAGPLSRPYEQYF. The CDR3 region has the DNA TGTGCCAGCAGCCAGGGACTAGCGGGACCACTCTCCCGACCCTACGAGCAGTACTTC.

At least ten counts were recorded for this clonotype. The V call is TRBV20-1, the J call TRBJ1-1, with 8 nucleotides matching TRBD1. This CDR3 contains 15 residues. Germline loops: CDR1 DFQATT, CDR2 SNEGSKA (reference sequence). V dropped 6 bases and J dropped 1; count of bases not matched to a gene: 10. The CDR3 protein is CSASLTGDRNTEAFF. CDR3 DNA: TGCAGTGCCTCCCTGACAGGGGACCGGAACACTGAAGCTTTCTTT.

The rearrangement links TRBV28 to TRBJ2-4; TRBD1 agrees at 7 bases. The germline V gene has CDR1 MDHEN and CDR2 SYDVKM. After removal of 3 bases from V and 7 bases from J, the junction contained 12 bases not matched to a gene. The CDR3 covers 16 residues. The CDR3 is CASSFRRQGRFNIQYF. The CDR3 nucleotides read TGTGCCAGCAGTTTTAGGAGACAGGGAAGATTCAACATTCAGTACTTC.

Written as DNA, the CDR3 is TGTCCTCGTGGGGGCCCGAACACCGGGGAGCTGTTTTTT. It codes for CPRGGPNTGELFF. The chain carries TRBV5-5 and TRBJ2-2; a weak D match, TRBD1 (6 bases). Per germline, CDR1 SGHKS and CDR2 YYEKEE (reference sequence). The CDR3 runs to 13 residues.

The CDR3 loop is CASSLGPGKVETQYF. In nucleotides, the CDR3 is TGTGCCAGCAGTTTAGGACCAGGGAAAGTCGAGACCCAGTACTTC. This chain links TRBV12-3 or TRBV12-4 with TRBJ2-5, with a tentative D call TRBD1 (5 bases). V was cut by 1 base and J by 5 bases, with 14 bases left in between. The CDR3 loop spans 15 amino acids.

This clonotype came up a few times. The chain uses TRBV3-1 and TRBJ1-1; a weak D match, TRBD1 (5 bases). Germline-derived CDR1 and CDR2 are LGHDT and YNNKEL (reference sequence). CDR3 size: 12 residues. Trimming took 5 bases from V and 4 from J, leaving 8 bases between them. For the CDR3, the DNA is TGTGCCAGCAGCTACAGGAGCACTGAAGCTTTCTTT. Translation gives CASSYRSTEAFF.

This clonotype was picked up many times. V is TRBV27 and J is TRBJ1-5; D remains ambiguous. Germline V gene sequence: CDR1 MNHEY, CDR2 SMNVEV (reference sequence). The CDR3 runs 15 residues. V was clipped by 0 bases and J by 0 bases, with 6 bases between them. CDR3 sequence (DNA): TGTGCCAGCAGTTTATCACTTCTTAGCAATCAGCCCCAGCATTTT. Residues: CASSLSLLSNQPQHF.

The chain combines TRBV5-1 with TRBJ2-3, with D maybe TRBD2 (6 bases). From germline, CDR1 is SGHRS and CDR2 YFSETQ. V gave up 0 bases and J gave up 1 base, with 12 bases separating them. This CDR3 contains 16 residues. CDR3 bases: TGCGCCAGCAGCTTGGTCTTGTCGGGAGGCACAGATACGCAGTATTTT. Translating gives CASSLVLSGGTDTQYF.

This clonotype came up a few times. The CDR3 region is CASSTGQSRGYTF. Here the CDR3 DNA reads TGTGCCAGCAGTACGGGACAGTCGAGGGGCTACACCTTC. V usage is TRBV12-3 or TRBV12-4 and J usage is TRBJ1-2; 7 bases are shared with TRBD1. With 5 bases clipped from V and 8 bases from J, the junction kept 8 bases outside the gene matches. This CDR3 has 13 amino acids.

This clonotype occurred many times. This may stem from a read error, because a much larger clone lies one nucleotide away. V usage is TRBV5-6 and J usage is TRBJ1-1; unclear D gene. Germline CDR1 and CDR2: SGHDT and YYEEEE. The V end lost 5 bases, the J end lost 2 bases, and 4 bases lay between the germline ends. This CDR3 region has 11 residues. The CDR3 sequence: CASSFNTEAFF. The CDR3 DNA is TGTGCCAGCAGTTTTAACACTGAAGCTTTCTTT. Looking up the rest from reference TRBV5-6 and TRBJ1-1 gives the full variable domain: DAGVTQSPTHLIKTRGQQVTLRCSPKSGHDTVSWYQQALGQGPQFIFQYYEEEERQRGNFPDRFSGHQFPNYSSELNVNALLLGDSALYLCASSFNTEAFFGQGTRLTVV.

This chain uses TRBV2 with TRBJ2-7; maybe TRBD2 (6 bases). The germline gives CDR1 SNHLY, CDR2 FYNNEI. Trimming took off 11 bases at V and 0 bases at J, with 17 bases between the two ends. This CDR3 spans 14 amino acids. The DNA of the CDR3 is TGTGCCCGCCGGCCTAGCGCTAGCTCCTACGAGCAGTACTTC. Protein sequence: CARRPSASSYEQYF.

This chain joins TRBV7-9 and TRBJ1-4; 7 bases match TRBD1. Germline V gives CDR1 SEHNR, CDR2 FQNEAQ (reference sequence). This CDR3 region has 15 residues. V lost 6 bases, J lost 8 bases, and 12 bases stayed unmatched. In DNA, the CDR3 is TGTGCCAGCAGGAGAACAGGGGATGCTTACGAAAAACTGTTTTTT. It codes for CASRRTGDAYEKLFF.

This clonotype showed up many times. This chain links TRBV7-6 with TRBJ2-1; D may correspond to TRBD1 or TRBD2 (6 bases each). The CDR3 has 14 amino acids. CDR1 is SGHVS and CDR2 is FNYEAQ in the germline V gene. Trimming cost V 3 bases and J 9 bases, with 15 bases left between them. The CDR3 reads CASSFRGALSEQFF. CDR3 DNA sequence: TGTGCCAGCAGCTTTAGGGGGGCCCTCAGTGAGCAGTTCTTC.

This clonotype showed up just a few times. The rearrangement joins TRBV30 to TRBJ2-1; unclear D gene. V was pared by 4 bases and J by 5 bases, with 12 bases between. Germline V gene lookup returns CDR1 GTSNPN and CDR2 SVGIG (reference sequence). CDR3 length equals 13 residues. This CDR3 reads CAWNVRADNEQFF. The CDR3, as DNA: TGTGCCTGGAATGTCCGAGCCGACAATGAGCAGTTCTTC. Variable domain in full (rest from reference TRBV30 and TRBJ2-1): SQTIHQWPATLVQPVGSPLSLECTVEGTSNPNLYWYRQAAGRGLQLLFYSVGIGQISSEVPQNLSASRPQDRQFILSSKKLLLSDSGFYLCAWNVRADNEQFFGPGTRLTVL.

This clonotype was detected many times. One end of the junction fails to match germline, which may point to a read error. The chain combines TRBV6-1 with TRBJ2-4; a possible D gene is TRBD2 (6 bases). Germline loops: CDR1 MNHNS, CDR2 SASEGT. CDR3 length: 13 residues. The CDR3 loop is CENLRQGGDIQYF. The CDR3 coding sequence is TGCGAAAACCTGAGGCAGGGAGGTGACATTCAGTACTTC.

This clonotype appeared many times. The rearrangement joins TRBV5-6 to TRBJ2-5, with D maybe TRBD2 (6 bases). Germline V gene lookup returns CDR1 SGHDT and CDR2 YYEEEE. Trimming took 0 bases from V and 6 from J, leaving 15 bases between them. The length of the CDR3 is 15 residues. CDR3 region: CASSLEGKDYKTQYF. Here the CDR3 DNA reads TGTGCCAGCAGCTTGGAAGGAAAGGACTACAAGACCCAGTACTTC.

In its sample, this clonotype was seen a few times. This chain uses TRBV20-1 with TRBJ2-1, with TRBD2 matching 9 bases. V gave up 7 bases and J gave up 7 bases; unmatched junction bases: 5. This CDR3 spans 12 amino acids. Germline V gives CDR1 DFQATT, CDR2 SNEGSKA (reference sequence). The CDR3 reads CSVASGINEQFF. CDR3 DNA sequence: TGCAGTGTGGCTAGCGGGATTAATGAGCAGTTCTTC.

This chain connects TRBV19 to TRBJ1-1, with 7 bases identical to TRBD1. Per germline, CDR1 LNHDA and CDR2 SQIVND (reference sequence). Trimming took 3 bases from V and 8 from J; bases not matched to a gene: 3. CDR3 size: 12 residues. Here the CDR3 reads CASSIVGGEAFF. In DNA form, the CDR3 reads TGTGCCAGTAGTATTGTAGGGGGCGAAGCTTTCTTT.

This clonotype was observed at least ten times. The V call is TRBV12-3 or TRBV12-4, the J call TRBJ2-1; D is perhaps TRBD2 (6 bases). The CDR3 consists of 13 residues. The ends were cut back, 6 bases at V and 9 bases at J, with 15 bases in the middle. DNA for the CDR3: TGTGCCAGCAGGGAACAAAACGGGGGTGAGCAGTTCTTC. It is translated as CASREQNGGEQFF.

This clonotype was seen only a few times. CDR3 coding DNA: TGTGCCAGCAGTCCTAGGGTGGAGGGAAAAAGGGCCTCCTACAATGAGCAGTTCTTC. It is translated as CASSPRVEGKRASYNEQFF. V usage is TRBV6-4 and J usage is TRBJ2-1; D might be TRBD2 (6 bases). The V gene lost 5 bases and the J gene lost 0 bases, with 23 bases spanning the gap. This CDR3 has 19 amino acids. Germline CDR1 and CDR2: MRHNA and SNTAGT.

In this sample, this clonotype turned up many times. The V gene is TRBV10-3, the J gene TRBJ2-7; the match to TRBD1 covers 7 bases. The CDR3 has 12 amino acids. Germline V gene data show CDR1 as ENHRY and CDR2 as SYGVKD. The J segment lost 4 bases and the V segment lost 6 bases, leaving 3 bases of the junction unmatched. The CDR3 sequence is CAISGTAYEQYF. CDR3 bases: TGTGCCATCAGCGGGACAGCGTACGAGCAGTACTTC.

This clonotype has a count of ten or more. V gene TRBV2 combines with J gene TRBJ1-1, with a possible D match to TRBD1 (6 bases). The length of the CDR3 is 15 residues. Looked up from germline, CDR1 is SNHLY and CDR2 is FYNNEI. V was clipped by 8 bases and J by 4 bases, with 20 bases between them. The CDR3 spells CASRPHQRGGTEAFF. For the CDR3, the DNA is TGTGCCAGCCGCCCCCACCAAAGGGGGGGCACTGAAGCTTTCTTT.

This clonotype occurred many times. The chain has TRBV5-1 and TRBJ2-1; D is possibly TRBD1 (5 bases). Germline V gene lookup returns CDR1 SGHRS and CDR2 YFSETQ. This CDR3 is built from 17 residues. V was cut by 0 bases and J by 1 base, with 14 bases left in between. CDR3 nucleotide sequence: TGCGCCAGCAGCTTGGCCGCAGGGATCACATCCTACAATGAGCAGTTCTTC. Translating gives CASSLAAGITSYNEQFF.

This clonotype was recorded at least ten times. The chain uses TRBV12-3 or TRBV12-4 and TRBJ2-7; D may be TRBD2 (5 bases). The V and J ends lost 2 bases and 3 bases respectively, with 8 bases between them. The CDR3 has 13 residues. CDR3 DNA sequence: TGTGCCAGCAGTTTAACCCGGGGCTACGAGCAGTACTTC. This gives the protein CASSLTRGYEQYF.

This clonotype was recorded only once. The V gene is TRBV11-2, the J gene TRBJ2-1, with D possibly TRBD2 on 5 matching bases. Germline V gene sequence: CDR1 SGHAT, CDR2 FQNNGV. V gave up 2 bases and J gave up 5 bases, with 13 bases separating them. This CDR3 is built from 15 residues. The CDR3 loop reads CASSLRWLADNEQFF. CDR3 nucleotide sequence: TGTGCCAGCAGCTTACGGTGGCTAGCAGACAATGAGCAGTTCTTC.